This TCR beta chain was identified in a study of T cells in Graves' hyperthyroidism and ophthalmopathy. Amplification targeted TCR beta CDR3 regions from RNA transcripts. Primed by the HTBI set, a first-round RT-PCR was run on the TCR CDR3. TCRdb analysed the multiplex PCR reads with MiXCR anew, one entry per CDR3 protein. The table records around 580,000 distinct CDR3 sequences, under 60% of them present only once. General observations from the study: Stable hyperthyroidism was separated from ophthalmopathy by a model based on 13 V-J features.

As to this clonotype: Antigen specificity is unknown. The conserved phenylalanine or tryptophan normally closing the CDR3 is absent here, so this likely arose from a read error.

Lactation, pregnancy, other autoimmune disease or uncontrolled infection led to exclusion of patients. Germline loops: CDR1 MNHEY, CDR2 SMNVEV (reference sequence). Trimming pared 6 bases from V and 5 bases from J, leaving 16 bases between. This CDR3 has 14 residues. The source of this sequence is a woman between 18 and 30 years old with Graves' hyperthyroidism. This chain joins TRBV27 and TRBJ1-1; D may be TRBD1 (6 bases). The sample consisted of peripheral blood or thyroid tissue (not recorded which). CDR3 in DNA: TGTGCCAGCAGGTCCGGGGGCGTAAGGACTGAAGCTTTCCTT. Its protein product is CASRSGGVRTEAFL.